These 13 T cell receptor beta chains came from one sample sequenced in a study of glioma-infiltrating T cells after dendritic cell vaccination. The table came from immunoSEQ multiplex PCR; TCRdb's copy has only in-frame clones and leaves some out. This sample has 85,000 or so clones, with less than 85% found just once. Specified time point: after dendritic cell vaccination, including at tumor progression/relapse. The sequences come from blood, collected after dendritic cell vaccination. These TCRs come from a human donor with glioblastoma.

V is TRBV7-9 and J is TRBJ1-2; perhaps TRBD1 as D (6 bases). The germline CDR1 and CDR2 sequences are SEHNR and FQNEAQ (reference sequence). This CDR3 has 15 amino acids. Trimming left V 3 bases short and J 3 bases short, with 14 bases between. The CDR3, as DNA: TGTGCCAGCAGCTTTAACCGACAGGCTGACTATGGCTACACCTTC. The encoded protein is CASSFNRQADYGYTF.

The chain links TRBV10-3 to TRBJ2-3; weak D call: TRBD2 (6 bases). CDR1 is ENHRY and CDR2 is SYGVKD in the germline V gene. This CDR3 comprises 12 residues. The germline V and J ends were trimmed by 3 bases and 6 bases, with 7 bases remaining between them. The CDR3 DNA follows: TGTGCCATCAGTGATGGAGGGGATACGCAGTATTTT. Its translation is CAISDGGDTQYF.

The chain has TRBV7-3 and TRBJ2-3, with TRBD1 identical over 9 bases. Trimming removed 2 bases from V and 1 base from J; junction bases left unmatched: 7. CDR1 SGHTA and CDR2 FQGTGA come from the germline V gene. This CDR3 is 17 amino acids long. The CDR3, as DNA: TGTGCCAGCAGCTTAGCGGTTAGGACAGGGGGCACAGATACGCAGTATTTT. It specifies CASSLAVRTGGTDTQYF.

The V call is TRBV11-2, the J call TRBJ2-7, with 11 bases aligning to TRBD2. With 5 bases clipped from V and 3 bases from J, the junction kept 12 bases outside the gene matches. The CDR3 extends over 17 amino acids. Germline V CDR1 and CDR2: SGHAT, FQNNGV. This chain's CDR3 is CASSLTMRLAGFYEQYF. The CDR3, as DNA: TGTGCCAGCAGCCTTACAATGAGACTAGCGGGATTCTACGAGCAGTACTTC.

This clone has just one count. This chain uses TRBV7-9 with TRBJ2-7, with 12 bases fitting TRBD1. V shed 4 bases, J shed 12 bases, and the junction held 4 bases outside the gene matches. This CDR3 comprises 12 residues. Per the germline V gene, CDR1 is SEHNR and CDR2 is FQNEAQ (reference sequence). Here the CDR3 reads CASSSGQGARYF. The CDR3 DNA reads as TGTGCCAGCAGCTCGGGACAGGGGGCGCGGTACTTC.

Here the CDR3 DNA reads TGTGCCAGCAGCCCCGGGACTAGCGCGGACGAGCAGTACTTC. Its protein is CASSPGTSADEQYF. This chain joins TRBV4-2 and TRBJ2-7; the match to TRBD2 covers 10 bases. The CDR3 totals 14 residues. Germline-derived CDR1 and CDR2 are LGHNA and YNFKEQ. After removal of 4 bases from V and 5 bases from J, the junction contained 5 bases not matched to a gene.

This clone showed up just once. The chain combines TRBV4-3 with TRBJ2-7; 10 nucleotides agree with TRBD2. Losses at the gene ends were 1 base for V and 7 bases for J; bases not matched to a gene: 10. CDR1 LGHNA and CDR2 YSLEER come from the germline V gene. CDR3 length equals 16 residues. In DNA, the CDR3 is TGCGCCAGCAGCCAAGGAAATGGAGCGGGGGGGGGTGAGCAGTACTTC. It translates to CASSQGNGAGGGEQYF.

The chain couples TRBV28 to TRBJ2-7; 10 bases are a match to TRBD2. The CDR3 loop spans 15 amino acids. Germline CDR1 and CDR2: MDHEN and SYDVKM. With V trimmed by 2 bases and J by 2 bases, 3 bases remained unmatched. CDR3 DNA sequence: TGTGCCAGCAGTTTAATTCTAGCGGGAGCCTACGAGCAGTACTTC. Translating gives CASSLILAGAYEQYF.

V and J are TRBV7-2 and TRBJ2-3; D may be TRBD1 (5 bases). The CDR3 runs 14 residues. The V end was cut by 5 bases, the J end by 2 bases, with 11 bases between. CDR1 is SGHTA and CDR2 is FQGNSA in the germline V gene. The CDR3 region has the DNA TGTGCCAGCAGCATAAGACAGAACACAGATACGCAGTATTTT. The encoded protein is CASSIRQNTDTQYF.

The chain combines TRBV6-4 with TRBJ2-1; TRBD2 might be the D (5 bases). The V end lost 6 bases, the J end lost 5 bases, and 8 bases lay between the germline ends. Germline loops: CDR1 MRHNA, CDR2 SNTAGT. This CDR3 spans 12 amino acids. Here the CDR3 reads CASRGSHNEQFF. The CDR3 bases are TGTGCCAGCAGGGGGAGTCACAATGAGCAGTTCTTC.

DNA for the CDR3: TGCGCCAGCAGCCATGTCAGGGTAGTGTCGGGTGAAAAACTGTTTTTT. Residues: CASSHVRVVSGEKLFF. V gene TRBV4-3 combines with J gene TRBJ1-4; possibly TRBD1 for D (5 bases). V was pared by 3 bases and J by 7 bases, with 18 bases between. This CDR3 has 16 amino acids. CDR1 and CDR2 from the germline V gene are LGHNA and YSLEER.

V and J are TRBV6-6 and TRBJ2-5; TRBD2 agrees at 10 bases. This CDR3 is built from 16 residues. Germline CDR1 reads MNHNY; CDR2 reads SVGAGI (reference sequence). The V gene end was trimmed by 2 bases and the J gene end by 1 base; junction bases not matched to a gene: 4. The CDR3 sequence: CASSYGVAGGQETQYF. The CDR3 DNA follows: TGTGCCAGCAGTTACGGGGTAGCGGGGGGCCAAGAGACCCAGTACTTC.

This chain uses TRBV5-1 with TRBJ1-4; weak D call: TRBD1 (5 bases). Trimming took 5 bases from V and 3 from J, leaving 11 bases between them. Germline values: CDR1 SGHRS, CDR2 YFSETQ. This CDR3 has 14 amino acids. The CDR3 loop is CASSLDRANEKLFF. DNA of the CDR3: TGCGCCAGCAGTCTCGACAGAGCTAATGAAAAACTGTTTTTT.